This T cell receptor beta chain was identified in a study of early T cells in non-severe SARS-CoV-2 infection. Whole-study context: Sequencing was performed on bulk RNA from unsorted whole blood, leaving chains unpaired.

Germline V CDR1 and CDR2: SQVTM, ANQGSEA. V shed 7 bases and J 1 base; nucleotides not matched to a gene: 8. This CDR3 spans 17 amino acids. TCRdb fed the 5' RACE reads into MiXCR, producing one record per CDR3 protein. The table shows under 60,000 distinct CDR3 sequences, with around 13% occurring only once. This clonotype came up many times. The TCR was taken from an adult who was a healthcare worker with PCR-confirmed SARS-CoV-2 infection or an uninfected control (not recorded which). Sequenced: whole blood. The rearrangement joins TRBV29-1 to TRBJ2-1, with TRBD2 matching 15 bases. The chain's CDR3 is CSADGLAGGPSYNEQFF. The CDR3 coding sequence is TGCAGCGCTGATGGACTAGCGGGAGGGCCGTCCTACAATGAGCAGTTCTTC.